Presented here are 9 T cell receptor beta chains from one specimen sequenced in a study of T cell responses to AZD1222 COVID-19 vaccine. Repertoires were generated with immunoSEQ multiplex PCR, while TCRdb's copy carries only in-frame clones and drops some. The sample carries around 120,000 clones, around 92% recorded once. The sequenced sample was peripheral blood, obtained on day 0 of AZD1222 vaccination. All receptors derive from an adult in good health.

CDR3 nucleotides: TGCGCCAGCAGCTTCCGAACGATCGCAACTAATGAAAAACTGTTTTTT. Translation: CASSFRTIATNEKLFF. The chain links TRBV5-1 to TRBJ1-4; no firm D call. The CDR3 is made up of 16 amino acids. Trimming removed 2 bases at V and 0 bases at J, with 11 bases between. Per germline, CDR1 SGHRS and CDR2 YFSETQ.

CDR3 in amino acids: CASATATYNSPLHF. The CDR3 DNA reads TGTGCCAGTGCCACGGCGACCTATAATTCACCCCTCCACTTT. V and J are TRBV19 and TRBJ1-6; D is undetermined. CDR3 length equals 14 residues. V shed 8 bases and J shed 2 bases, with 10 bases lying between them. Germline CDR1 and CDR2: LNHDA and SQIVND (reference sequence).

This clone was found once. This rearrangement joins TRBV5-4 to TRBJ1-1; D unresolved. Germline CDR1 and CDR2: SGHNT and YYREEE (reference sequence). The CDR3 has 15 residues. V lost 0 bases to trimming and J lost 1 base, with 10 bases between them. Here the CDR3 DNA reads TGTGCCAGCAGCTTGGGGGGATCGAAGAACACTGAAGCTTTCTTT. Its translation: CASSLGGSKNTEAFF.

The chain carries TRBV11-2 and TRBJ1-1; D perhaps matches TRBD1 (5 bases). This CDR3 has 14 amino acids. Looked up from germline, CDR1 is SGHAT and CDR2 is FQNNGV. Trimming removed 1 base at V and 6 bases at J, with 12 bases between. The CDR3 region is CASSLGGGMPEAFF. In DNA form, the CDR3 reads TGTGCCAGCAGCTTAGGGGGCGGGATGCCTGAAGCTTTCTTT.

The chain is built from TRBV7-9 and TRBJ2-7, with D tentatively TRBD1 or TRBD2 (5 bases each). With 5 bases removed from V and 2 bases from J, the gap between germline ends came to 13 bases. Germline assignment: CDR1 SEHNR and CDR2 FQNEAQ (reference sequence). The CDR3 is made up of 14 amino acids. In nucleotides, the CDR3 is TGTGCCAGCAGCCACCCGGGGCTTGCCTACGAGCAGTACTTC. The encoded protein is CASSHPGLAYEQYF.

The chain employs TRBV4-3 and TRBJ2-1; unclear D gene. The ends were cut back, 0 bases at V and 0 bases at J, with 12 bases in the middle. CDR1 is LGHNA, CDR2 YSLEER, per germline. The CDR3 covers 17 residues. CDR3 nucleotide sequence: TGCGCCAGCAGCCAAGATTACCGCCCGCGCTCCTACAATGAGCAGTTCTTC. As protein: CASSQDYRPRSYNEQFF.

This clone was recorded only once. The genes are TRBV19 and TRBJ1-1, with TRBD1 matching 8 bases. CDR1 is LNHDA and CDR2 is SQIVND in the germline V gene (reference sequence). The CDR3 loop spans 13 amino acids. Trimming cost V 1 base and J 7 bases; bases outside gene matches: 2. The CDR3 loop is CASSIGTGFEAFF. DNA of the CDR3: TGTGCCAGTAGTATAGGGACAGGGTTTGAAGCTTTCTTT.

This sequence joins TRBV29-1 and TRBJ2-2; 8 nucleotides match TRBD2. V was pared by 4 bases and J by 5 bases, with 6 bases of the junction left unmatched. The CDR3 has 14 amino acids. Looked up from germline, CDR1 is SQVTM and CDR2 is ANQGSEA. CDR3 in DNA: TGCAGCGTTGGGCTAGCGGGCTTTACCGGGGAGCTGTTTTTT. Its translation is CSVGLAGFTGELFF.

The chain is built from TRBV7-2 and TRBJ1-2; D remains ambiguous. The CDR3 extends over 16 amino acids. The germline V gene encodes CDR1 SGHTA and CDR2 FQGNSA. V was shortened by 5 bases and J by 2 bases, with 18 bases between the two germline ends. The CDR3 loop reads CASSPASVPINYGYTF. The CDR3 region has the DNA TGTGCCAGCAGCCCGGCCTCTGTACCGATAAACTATGGCTACACCTTC. The entire variable domain, with the rest obtained from reference TRBV7-2 and TRBJ1-2, is as follows: GAGVSQSPSNKVTEKGKDVELRCDPISGHTALYWYRQSLGQGLEFLIYFQGNSAPDKSGLPSDRFSAERTGGSVSTLTIQRTQQEDSAVYLCASSPASVPINYGYTFGSGTRLTVV.